Listed here is a single TCR beta chain. Its antigen target is currently unknown. Base qualities are not recorded, but no much larger clone differs from it by a single base. TCRbeta CDR3 regions were amplified from genomic DNA by means of the immunoSEQ Assay, a bias-controlled multiplex PCR. As for the authors' bioinformatics: The number of nucleated cells in each sample was estimated from the amplification of reference gene primers within the assay. Sequence reads were collapsed and filtered to measure the absolute abundance of every unique TCRbeta CDR3 rearrangement. For each sample, productive Simpson clonality was calculated as the square root of Simpson's diversity index over productive rearrangements. TCRdb retrieved this table from immuneACCESS and kept in-frame rearrangements only. Not all clones are present; in checked studies, unresolved V genes account for under half, and no reason is known for the remainder. Clonal size and the V and J genes are those of that table, whereas D and trimming came from the DNA. Here the sample has some 100,000 clones; around 89% occur a single time. Around 4.9% of the sample is in the top ten clones.

The record originates from a study of blood T cell repertoires in COVID-19 (dated by TCRdb to 2018 to 2020). General notes on the study: Collaborator samples came from the United States, Italy and Spain and covered acute and convalescent phases of COVID-19. The prospective study material was composed of cDNA or gDNA derived from T cells, B-cell-depleted T cells, or PBMCs. Deeply sampled blood TCRbeta repertoires from subjects exposed to, actively infected with, or recovered from COVID-19 were included in the dataset. The repertoires were made available in a free public database intended to serve as a resource for research on the immune response to SARS-CoV-2. The samples were drawn from the first 160 participants of the ongoing ImmuneRACE study and from under 1,500 subjects provided by 6 global collaborators. Nearly every sample came with metadata listing a de-identified subject ID, COVID-19 status, age in years and sex. Where HLA class I and class II types were available, the types were taken from metadata supplied by the sample provider, not from assay-based typing.

Overall study outcomes, separate from this receptor: The amount of clinical and demographic metadata varied by source and participant and was provided uncurated.

Each collaborating institution followed its own protocols to collect whole blood in K2EDTA tubes. For TCRbeta analysis, collaborators shipped samples in one of three forms: frozen whole blood, isolated PBMCs, or DNA extracted from either of those sample types. Inclusive of the bounding cysteine and phenylalanine, the CDR3 is 17 residues long. Left in the record is the CDR3 DNA by itself, 51 bases read in frame from the first base. CDR1 is given as SGHRS and CDR2 as YFSETQ, both from the germline V gene. Trimming takes 2 bases from V and 1 base from J, and the germline ends sit 13 bases apart. This receptor was taken from a woman of 80 years or more with active COVID-19. The sample taken for sequencing was peripheral blood. The rearrangement combines TRBV5-1 with TRBJ2-6; no D gene can be assigned with confidence. The nucleotide sequence is given as TGCGCCAGCAGCTTTCTTCCGGTTGTATCTGGGGCCAACGTCCTGACTTTC. Translated, this gives CASSFLPVVSGANVLTF.